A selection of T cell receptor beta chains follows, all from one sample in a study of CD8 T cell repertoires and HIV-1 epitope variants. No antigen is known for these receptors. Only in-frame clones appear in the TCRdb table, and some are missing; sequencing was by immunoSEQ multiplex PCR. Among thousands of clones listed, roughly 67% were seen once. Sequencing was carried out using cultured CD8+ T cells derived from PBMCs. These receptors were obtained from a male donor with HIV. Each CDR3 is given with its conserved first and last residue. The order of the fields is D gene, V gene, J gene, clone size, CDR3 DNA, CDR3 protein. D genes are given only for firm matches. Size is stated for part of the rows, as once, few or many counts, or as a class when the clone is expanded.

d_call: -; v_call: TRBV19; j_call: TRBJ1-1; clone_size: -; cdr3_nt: TGTGCCAGTAGTATCCCCGGTGGGGGGAATACTGAAGCTTTCTTT; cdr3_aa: CASSIPGGGNTEAFF
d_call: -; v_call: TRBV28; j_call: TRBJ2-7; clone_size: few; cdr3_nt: TGTGCCAGCAGTCCCCGGACCGTTGCCTACGAGCAGTACTTC; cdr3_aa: CASSPRTVAYEQYF
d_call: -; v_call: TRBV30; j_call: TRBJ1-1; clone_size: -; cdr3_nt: TGTGCCTGGAGTCGCAGCCCCCACGGGGCTTTCTTT; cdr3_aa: CAWSRSPHGAFF
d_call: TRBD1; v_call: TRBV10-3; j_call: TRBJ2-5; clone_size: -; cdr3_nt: TGTGCCATCAGTGCGGGACAGGGGGATGGTGAGACCCAGTACTTC; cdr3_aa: CAISAGQGDGETQYF
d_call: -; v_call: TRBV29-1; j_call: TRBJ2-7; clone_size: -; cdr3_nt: TGCAGCGCCTCTGCCAGGGGGAGGATACACGAGCAGTACTTC; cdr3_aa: CSASARGRIHEQYF
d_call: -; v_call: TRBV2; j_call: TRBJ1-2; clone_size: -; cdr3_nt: TGTGCCAGCAGTGACGGGGCAGGGGCGATTGGCTACACCTTC; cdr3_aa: CASSDGAGAIGYTF
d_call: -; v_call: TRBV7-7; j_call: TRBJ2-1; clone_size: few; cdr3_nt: TGTGCTAGCAGCTTAGAGGAGAGCTCCTACAATGAGCAGTTCTTC; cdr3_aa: CASSLEESSYNEQFF
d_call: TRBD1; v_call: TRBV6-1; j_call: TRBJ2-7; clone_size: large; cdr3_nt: TGTGCCAGCAGACAGGGGGCTTCCTCCTACGAGCAGTACTTC; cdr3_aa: CASRQGASSYEQYF
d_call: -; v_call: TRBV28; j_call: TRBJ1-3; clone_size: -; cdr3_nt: TGTGCCAGCAGTTTCAGGGGAAGAGGAAACACCATATATTTT; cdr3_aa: CASSFRGRGNTIYF
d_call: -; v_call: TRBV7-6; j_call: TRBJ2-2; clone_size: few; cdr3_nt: TGTGCCAGCAGCTTAAATACGGGCGGGGAGCTGTTTTTT; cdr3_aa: CASSLNTGGELFF
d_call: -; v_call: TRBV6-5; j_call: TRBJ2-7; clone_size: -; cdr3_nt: TGTGCCAGCAGCCCCGGGGCGATTACCTACGAGCAGTACTTC; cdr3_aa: CASSPGAITYEQYF
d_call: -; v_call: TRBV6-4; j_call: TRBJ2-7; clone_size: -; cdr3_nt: TGTGCCAGCAGTGACTCGAGGACAGCTCCGAGCGGTAGACTTACCTACGAGCAGTACTTC; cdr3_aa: CASSDSRTAPSGRLTYEQYF
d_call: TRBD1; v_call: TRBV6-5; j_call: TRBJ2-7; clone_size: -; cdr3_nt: TGTGCCAGCAGTTACTCGGGTACAGGGGCCGCCTACGAGCAGTACTTC; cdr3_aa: CASSYSGTGAAYEQYF
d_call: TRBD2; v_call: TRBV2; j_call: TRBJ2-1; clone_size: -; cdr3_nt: TGTGCCACCAGCAGGGGACGGCTAGCGGGGGGCACTAGCTCCTACAATGAGCAGTTCTTC; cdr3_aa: CATSRGRLAGGTSSYNEQFF
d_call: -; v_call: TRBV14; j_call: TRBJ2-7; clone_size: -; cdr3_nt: TGTGCCAGCAGCCAAGGACTCTCCGGGGGCAAGGTTTACGAGCAGTACTTC; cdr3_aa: CASSQGLSGGKVYEQYF
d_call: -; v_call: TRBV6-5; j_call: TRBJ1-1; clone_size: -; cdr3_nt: TGTGCCAGCAGTTACAACGCCTTCGGGCCAGTCACTGAAGCTTTCTTT; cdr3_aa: CASSYNAFGPVTEAFF
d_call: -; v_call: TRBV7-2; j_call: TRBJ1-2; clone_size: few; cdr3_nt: TGTGCCAGCAGCTTTGGGGGAGAGTATGGCTACACCTTC; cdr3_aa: CASSFGGEYGYTF
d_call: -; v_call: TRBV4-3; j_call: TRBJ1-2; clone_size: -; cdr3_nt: TGCGCCAGCAGCCAAGATCGCGACGGACGGTATGGCTACACCTTC; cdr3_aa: CASSQDRDGRYGYTF
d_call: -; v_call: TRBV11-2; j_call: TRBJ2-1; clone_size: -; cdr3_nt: TGTGCCAGCAGCTCCGGGACTGGTCCTATGGAGCAGTTCTTC; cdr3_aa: CASSSGTGPMEQFF
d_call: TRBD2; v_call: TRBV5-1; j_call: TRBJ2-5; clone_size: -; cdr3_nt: TGCGCCAGCAGCTTGGATGCCGCGGGAGGGCAAGAGACCCAGTACTTC; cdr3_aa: CASSLDAAGGQETQYF
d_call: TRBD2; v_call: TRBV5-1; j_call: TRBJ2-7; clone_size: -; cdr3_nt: TGCGCCAGCAGCCAGACTCCGGGACTAGCGGGAGGCTCCTACGAGCAGTACTTC; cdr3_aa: CASSQTPGLAGGSYEQYF
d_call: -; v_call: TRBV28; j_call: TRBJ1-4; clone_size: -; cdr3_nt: TGTGCCAGCAGTTTACCCACAGGGGAAAAACTGTTTTTT; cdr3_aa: CASSLPTGEKLFF
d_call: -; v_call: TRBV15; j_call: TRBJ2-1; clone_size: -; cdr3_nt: TGTGCCACCAGCAGAGAGGGGACAACGTACAATGAGCAGTTCTTC; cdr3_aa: CATSREGTTYNEQFF
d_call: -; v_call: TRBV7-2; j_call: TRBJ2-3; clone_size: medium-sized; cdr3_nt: TGTGCCAGCAGCTCCGTACTGGCGACAGATACGCAGTATTTT; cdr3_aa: CASSSVLATDTQYF
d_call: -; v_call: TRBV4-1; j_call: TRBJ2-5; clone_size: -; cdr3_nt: TGCGCCAGCAGCCAAGATTGGCTAGACAAAGAGACCCAGTACTTC; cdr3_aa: CASSQDWLDKETQYF